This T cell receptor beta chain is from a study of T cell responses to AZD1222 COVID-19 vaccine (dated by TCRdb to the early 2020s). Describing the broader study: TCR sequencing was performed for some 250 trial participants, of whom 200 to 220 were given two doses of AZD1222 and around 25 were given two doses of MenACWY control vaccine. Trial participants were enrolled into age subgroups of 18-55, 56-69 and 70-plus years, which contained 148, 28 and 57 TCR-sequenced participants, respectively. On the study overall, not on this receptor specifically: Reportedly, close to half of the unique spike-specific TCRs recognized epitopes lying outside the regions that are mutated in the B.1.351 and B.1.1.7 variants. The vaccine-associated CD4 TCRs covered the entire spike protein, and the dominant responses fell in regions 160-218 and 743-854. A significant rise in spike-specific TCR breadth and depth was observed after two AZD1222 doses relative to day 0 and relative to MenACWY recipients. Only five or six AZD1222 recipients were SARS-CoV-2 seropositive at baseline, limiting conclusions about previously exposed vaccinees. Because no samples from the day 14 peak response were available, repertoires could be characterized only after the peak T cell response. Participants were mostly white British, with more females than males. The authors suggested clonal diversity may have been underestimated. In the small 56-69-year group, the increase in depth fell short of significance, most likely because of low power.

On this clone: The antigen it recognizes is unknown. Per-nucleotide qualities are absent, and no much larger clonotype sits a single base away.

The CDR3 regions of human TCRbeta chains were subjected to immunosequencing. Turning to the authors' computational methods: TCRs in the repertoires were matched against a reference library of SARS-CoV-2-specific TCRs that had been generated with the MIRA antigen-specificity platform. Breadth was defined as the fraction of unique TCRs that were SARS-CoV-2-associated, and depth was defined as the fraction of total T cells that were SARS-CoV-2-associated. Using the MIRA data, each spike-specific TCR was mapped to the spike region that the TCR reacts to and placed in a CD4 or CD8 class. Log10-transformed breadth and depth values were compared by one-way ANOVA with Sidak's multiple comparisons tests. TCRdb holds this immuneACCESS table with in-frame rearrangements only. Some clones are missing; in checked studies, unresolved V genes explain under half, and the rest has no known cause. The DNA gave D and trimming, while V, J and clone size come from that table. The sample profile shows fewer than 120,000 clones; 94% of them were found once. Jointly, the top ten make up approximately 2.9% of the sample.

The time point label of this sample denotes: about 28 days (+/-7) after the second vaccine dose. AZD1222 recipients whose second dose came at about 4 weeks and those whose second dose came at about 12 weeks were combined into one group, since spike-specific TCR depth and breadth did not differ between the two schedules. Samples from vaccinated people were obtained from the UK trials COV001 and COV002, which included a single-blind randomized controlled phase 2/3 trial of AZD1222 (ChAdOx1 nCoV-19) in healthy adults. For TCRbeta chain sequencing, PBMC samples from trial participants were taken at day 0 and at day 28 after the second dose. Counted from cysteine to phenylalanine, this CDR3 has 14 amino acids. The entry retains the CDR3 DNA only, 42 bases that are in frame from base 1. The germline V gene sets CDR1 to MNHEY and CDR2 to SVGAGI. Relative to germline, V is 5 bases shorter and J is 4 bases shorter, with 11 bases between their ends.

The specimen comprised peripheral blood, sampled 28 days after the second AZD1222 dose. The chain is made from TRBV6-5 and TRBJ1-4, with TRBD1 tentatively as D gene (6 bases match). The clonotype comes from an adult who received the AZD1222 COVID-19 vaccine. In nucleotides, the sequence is TGTGCCAGCAGTAGAGGGGGACATAATGAAAAACTGTTTTTT. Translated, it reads CASSRGGHNEKLFF.